This T cell receptor beta chain stems from a study of blood T cell repertoires in COVID-19 (dated by TCRdb to 2018 to 2021). Regarding the research as a whole: The collaborator samples originated in the United States, Italy and Spain and spanned the acute and convalescent phases of COVID-19. The prospective study material was composed of cDNA or gDNA derived from T cells, B-cell-depleted T cells, or PBMCs. Deeply sampled blood TCRbeta repertoires from subjects exposed to, actively infected with, or recovered from COVID-19 were included in the dataset. The repertoires were released in a freely available public database meant as a resource for research on the immune response to SARS-CoV-2. Samples were obtained from the ongoing ImmuneRACE study (first 160 participants) and from roughly 1,300 subjects provided by 6 global collaborators. A de-identified subject ID, COVID-19 status, age in years and sex were almost always included in the sample metadata. Where HLA class I and class II types were available, the types were taken from metadata supplied by the sample provider, not from assay-based typing. Study-level results and caveats: The quantity of clinical and demographic metadata differed by source and by participant and was supplied without curation.

One collaborating source in Seattle enrolled patients while the patients were actively infected and followed the patients over time throughout the course of disease. The collaborating institutions used their own protocols to collect whole blood in K2EDTA tubes. For TCRbeta analysis, collaborators shipped samples in one of three forms: frozen whole blood, isolated PBMCs, or DNA extracted from either of those sample types. TCRbeta CDR3 regions were amplified from genomic DNA by means of the immunoSEQ Assay, a bias-controlled multiplex PCR. In the paper's pipeline: Within the assay, amplification of reference gene primers was used to estimate how many nucleated cells each sample contained. To quantify the absolute abundance of each unique TCRbeta CDR3 rearrangement, sequence reads were collapsed and filtered. For each sample, productive Simpson clonality was calculated by taking the square root of Simpson's diversity index across productive rearrangements. The table comes from immuneACCESS by way of TCRdb, which keeps in-frame sequences with V and J called. Part of the clones is missing from these tables; in studies checked, under half for an unresolved V gene and the rest for unknown reasons. The D gene and trimming were derived from the DNA, and the V and J assignments and clone size from that table. In all, the sample holds about 170,000 clones, and approximately 87% of those were seen once. The ten largest clones capture 9.5% to 13% of the sample.

The CDR3 goes from the cysteine to the phenylalanine over 12 residues. Here the CDR3 DNA is all that survives: 36 bases in frame from base 1. CDR1 and CDR2 are drawn from the germline V gene: SGDLS, YYNGEE. Germline trimming: 4 bases from V, 9 bases from J; junction bases outside gene matches: 4. As concerns this clone: Its antigen remains unidentified. Within one base of it there is no much larger clone, and no base qualities were kept.

The sequenced sample was peripheral blood. Rearrangement joined TRBV9 to TRBJ2-1; the central 7 bases match TRBD2. The clonotype comes from a woman aged 60-70 years with COVID-19, enrolled during active disease. In nucleotide form, the sequence is TGTGCCAGCAGCCACCTAGCGGCTGAGCAGTTCTTC. The resulting protein is CASSHLAAEQFF.